The T cell receptor beta chain under discussion was sequenced for a study of shared clonotypes between healthy human individuals (dated by TCRdb to 2019 to 2021). Regarding the complete study: A few men and a couple of women, aged 18 to 49 years, made up the cohort. For each donor, CD4 naive and CD4 memory were each given three plates, CD8 naive was given two plates, and CD8 memory was given one plate. To estimate repertoire size and how much clonotypes are shared between individuals, the study performed deep sequencing of blood TCR repertoires from roughly five healthy adults. To increase sequencing depth and limit assay-specific biases, different laboratories used diverse techniques to prepare libraries and sequence TCR repertoires. Between about 0.9 and 10 billion PBMCs per donor were obtained by leukapheresis. Study-wide conclusions, independent of this receptor: Naive subsets generally had larger estimated clonotype richness than memory subsets did. Clonotypes shared by all four sorted-subset donors showed higher generation probabilities than non-shared clonotypes. Pairwise subsampling indicated that sequencing depth was expected to affect the degree of clonotype sharing among donors. Sampling was restricted to blood, and TCR repertoires in tissues likely differ from the TCR repertoires found in blood. Sharing across four donors was observed for roughly 5% of naive CD4, under 4% of naive CD8, over 2% of memory CD4, and about 0.4% of memory CD8 clonotypes. The small number of donors limited the genetic and exposure-history diversity represented. Even with the large sequencing depth, rarefaction of the sorted-subset datasets indicated that sequencing was incomplete.

Using the deep immunoSEQ assay, multiplex PCR amplified TCR CDR3 regions from genomic DNA. Extracted genomic DNA from each cell subset was distributed evenly across all wells of several immunoSEQ 96-well plates, and each plate was treated as a replicate. For sorted subsets, each replicate PCR was loaded with roughly 0.2 ug genomic DNA, equivalent to 30,000 or so T cell genomes. Purified libraries were quantified with a Qubit 3.0 fluorometer, sized on a Bioanalyzer 2100, and re-quantified with the KAPA Library Quantification kit. Every immunoSEQ 96-well plate was sequenced on a separate single-read 150-cycle Illumina NextSeq 550 flow cell. In the source study's methods: Because the immunoSEQ output included only junctional sequences and no quality scores, the filtering could not be the same as the filtering used for full-length reads. Sequences were annotated with PyIR, a Python wrapper for IgBLAST v1.9, and V/J genes and CDR3 were assigned using IMGT germline references. Reads were filtered out if the reads had weak V/J assignments (E-value above 1e-6), no CDR3, stop codons, out-of-frame junctions, or ambiguous translated residues. A V3J clonotype was defined by an identical inferred V gene, J gene, and CDR3 amino acid sequence. The percentage overlap between two repertoires was calculated by dividing the number of shared unique clonotypes by the size of the smaller repertoire. Richness of each repertoire was evaluated using RTK rarefaction, the Chao1 estimator, and Recon v2.1 estimates of unobserved clonotypes. OLGA was used to compute generation probabilities for all TCRbeta clonotypes that the gDNA method yielded from a handful of donors. TCRdb provides this immuneACCESS table in a form limited to in-frame rearrangements. Some clones are lacking; in checked studies, under half of them reflect an unresolved V gene, and why the rest are absent is not known. That table gives V, J and clone size, and the DNA gave D and trimming. For this sample there are 1.5 million to 2.5 million clones; about 95% appear just once. Of the sample, around 1.2% is held by the ten largest clones.

Between the V and J ends, shortened by 4 bases and 6 bases respectively, the junction contains 16 bases. Counted from cysteine to phenylalanine, this CDR3 has 14 amino acids. The only DNA kept is the CDR3, 42 bases in frame from the first base. CDR1 is given as MNHEY and CDR2 as SMNVEV, both from the germline V gene (reference sequence). CD8 naive samples consisted of CD45RO-negative cells that were positively selected for CCR7, yielding a CD45RA+CCR7+ population without TemRA cells. The donors were healthy, HIV-negative adults with no recently reported acute infections or vaccinations. Only Caucasian adults living in Nashville, Tennessee, USA were represented among the donors. After blood collection by leukapheresis, PBMCs were isolated using Ficoll-Histopaque density gradient centrifugation and then cryopreserved in the vapor phase of liquid nitrogen. Analytical flow cytometry was used to check the purity and quantity of every magnetically sorted T cell population. Genomic DNA was isolated from every sorted fraction and measured by UV absorbance on a Nanodrop 2000c.

This clone appeared a single time. Its antigen specificity is not known. There are no base qualities to consult, and no much larger clone falls within one base. This receptor was obtained from a man between 18 and 35 years old in good health. Sequencing was performed on naive CD8+ T cells sorted from blood. In light of the paper, this sample's cell subset or site label describes: CD45RA+CCR7+. This sequence uses TRBV27 and TRBJ2-7; the D region possibly corresponds to TRBD1 (6 bases align). Here the CDR3 is given as CASSSTQQGFEQYF. Read as DNA, the sequence is TGTGCCAGCAGTTCCACCCAACAGGGTTTCGAGCAGTACTTC.